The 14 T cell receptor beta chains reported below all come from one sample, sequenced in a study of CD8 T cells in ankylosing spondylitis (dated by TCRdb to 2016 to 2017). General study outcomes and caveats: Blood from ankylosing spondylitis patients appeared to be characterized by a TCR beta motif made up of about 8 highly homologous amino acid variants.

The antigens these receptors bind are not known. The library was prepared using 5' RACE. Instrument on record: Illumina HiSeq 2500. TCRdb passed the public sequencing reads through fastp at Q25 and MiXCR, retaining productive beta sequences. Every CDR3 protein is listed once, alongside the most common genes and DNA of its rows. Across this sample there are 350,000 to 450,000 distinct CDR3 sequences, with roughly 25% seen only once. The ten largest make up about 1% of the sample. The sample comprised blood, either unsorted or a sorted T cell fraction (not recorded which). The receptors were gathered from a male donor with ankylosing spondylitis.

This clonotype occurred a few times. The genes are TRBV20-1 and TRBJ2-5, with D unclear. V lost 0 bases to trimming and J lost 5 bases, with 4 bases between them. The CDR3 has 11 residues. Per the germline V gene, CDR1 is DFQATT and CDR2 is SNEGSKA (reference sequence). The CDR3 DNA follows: TGCAGTGCTAGAGATCGGGAGACCCAGTACTTC. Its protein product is CSARDRETQYF.

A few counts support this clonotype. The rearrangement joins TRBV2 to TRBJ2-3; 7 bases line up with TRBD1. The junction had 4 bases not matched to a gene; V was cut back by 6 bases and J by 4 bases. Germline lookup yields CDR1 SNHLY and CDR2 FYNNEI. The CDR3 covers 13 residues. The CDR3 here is CASRPTGSDTQYF. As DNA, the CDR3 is TGTGCCAGCAGACCGACAGGGTCAGATACGCAGTATTTT.

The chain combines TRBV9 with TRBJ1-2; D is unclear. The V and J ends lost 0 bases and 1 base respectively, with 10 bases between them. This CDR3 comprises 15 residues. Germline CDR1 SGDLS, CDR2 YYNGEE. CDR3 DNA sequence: TGTGCCAGCAGCGTAGCAGGACCCATTAACTATGGCTACACCTTC. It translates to CASSVAGPINYGYTF. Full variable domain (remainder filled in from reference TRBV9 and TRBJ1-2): DSGVTQTPKHLITATGQRVTLRCSPRSGDLSVYWYQQSLDQGLQFLIQYYNGEERAKGNILERFSAQQFPDLHSELNLSSLELGDSALYFCASSVAGPINYGYTFGSGTRLTVV.

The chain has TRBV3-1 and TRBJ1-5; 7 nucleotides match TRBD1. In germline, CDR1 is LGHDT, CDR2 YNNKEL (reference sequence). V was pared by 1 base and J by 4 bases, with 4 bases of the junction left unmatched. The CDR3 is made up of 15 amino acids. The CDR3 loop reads CASSQGGRGNQPQHF. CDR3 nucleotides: TGTGCCAGCAGCCAAGGAGGCAGGGGGAATCAGCCCCAGCATTTT.

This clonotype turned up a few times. In DNA, the CDR3 is TGTGCCAGCAGTTACTCGCTGGGGGCTTACGAGCAGTACGTC. Residues: CASSYSLGAYEQYV. J is TRBJ2-7 and V is TRBV6-2 or TRBV6-3, with D tentatively TRBD1 (6 bases). Germline assignment: CDR1 MNHEY and CDR2 SVGEGT. V was clipped by 0 bases and J by 4 bases, with 10 bases between them. The CDR3 extends over 14 amino acids.

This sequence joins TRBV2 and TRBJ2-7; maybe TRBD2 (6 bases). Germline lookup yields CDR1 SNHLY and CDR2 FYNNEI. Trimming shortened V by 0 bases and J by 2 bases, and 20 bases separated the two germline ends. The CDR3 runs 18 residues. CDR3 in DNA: TGTGCCAGCAGTGAAGCCTTTTACGGCGGGGATTTAACCTACGAGCAGTACGTC. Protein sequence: CASSEAFYGGDLTYEQYV.

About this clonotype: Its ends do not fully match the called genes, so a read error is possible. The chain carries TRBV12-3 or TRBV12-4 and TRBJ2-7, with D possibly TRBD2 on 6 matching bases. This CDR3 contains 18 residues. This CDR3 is CTSSFFGGPRSGAYEQYF. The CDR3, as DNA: TGTACCAGCAGTTTTTTCGGGGGTCCTAGGTCGGGGGCCTACGAGCAGTACTTC.

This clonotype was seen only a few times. The DNA for the CDR3 is TGTGCCAGCAGCCGTCTGGGACTAGCGGGATTCTCCTACGAGCAGTACTTC. Residues: CASSRLGLAGFSYEQYF. The chain combines TRBV12-3 or TRBV12-4 with TRBJ2-7; 13 nucleotides line up with TRBD2. CDR3 size: 17 residues. V was pared by 6 bases and J by 0 bases, with 8 bases of the junction left unmatched.

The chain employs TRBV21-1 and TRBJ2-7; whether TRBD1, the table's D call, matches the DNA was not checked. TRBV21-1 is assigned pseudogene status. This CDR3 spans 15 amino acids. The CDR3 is CASSKGTGGENEQYV. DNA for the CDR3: TGTGCCAGCAGCAAGGGGACAGGGGGGGAAAACGAGCAGTACGTC.

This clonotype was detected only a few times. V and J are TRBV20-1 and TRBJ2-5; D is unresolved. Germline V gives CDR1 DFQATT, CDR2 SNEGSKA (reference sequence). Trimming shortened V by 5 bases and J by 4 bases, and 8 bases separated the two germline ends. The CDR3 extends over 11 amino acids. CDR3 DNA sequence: TGCAGTGCTCCCTGGACAGAGACCCAGTACTTC. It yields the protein CSAPWTETQYF.

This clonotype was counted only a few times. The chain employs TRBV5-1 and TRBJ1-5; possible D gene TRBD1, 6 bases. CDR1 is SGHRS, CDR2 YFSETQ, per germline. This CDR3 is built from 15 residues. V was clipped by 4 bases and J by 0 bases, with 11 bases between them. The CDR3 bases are TGCGCCAGCAGCCCGAAGGGGGATAGCAATCAGCCCCAGCATTTT. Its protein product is CASSPKGDSNQPQHF.

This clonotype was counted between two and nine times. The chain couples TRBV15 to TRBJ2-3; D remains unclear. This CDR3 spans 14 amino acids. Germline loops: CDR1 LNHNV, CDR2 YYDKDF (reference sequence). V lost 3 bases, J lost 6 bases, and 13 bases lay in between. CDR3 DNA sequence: TGTGCCACCAGCAGCCCGGGCCCCAGGGATACGCAGTATTTT. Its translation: CATSSPGPRDTQYF.

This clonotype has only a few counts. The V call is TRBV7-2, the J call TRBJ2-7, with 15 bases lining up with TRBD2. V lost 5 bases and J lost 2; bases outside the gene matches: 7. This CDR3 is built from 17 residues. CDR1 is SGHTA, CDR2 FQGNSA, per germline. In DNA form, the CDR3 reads TGTGCCAGCAGCATCCGGACTAGCGGGAGGGAGGCCTACGAGCAGTACTTC. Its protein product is CASSIRTSGREAYEQYF.

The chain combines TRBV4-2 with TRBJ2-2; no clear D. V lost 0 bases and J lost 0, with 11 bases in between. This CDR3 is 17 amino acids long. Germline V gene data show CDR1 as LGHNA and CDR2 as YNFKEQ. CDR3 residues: CASSQDPAGANTGELFF. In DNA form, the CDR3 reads TGTGCCAGCAGCCAAGATCCCGCAGGCGCGAACACCGGGGAGCTGTTTTTT.